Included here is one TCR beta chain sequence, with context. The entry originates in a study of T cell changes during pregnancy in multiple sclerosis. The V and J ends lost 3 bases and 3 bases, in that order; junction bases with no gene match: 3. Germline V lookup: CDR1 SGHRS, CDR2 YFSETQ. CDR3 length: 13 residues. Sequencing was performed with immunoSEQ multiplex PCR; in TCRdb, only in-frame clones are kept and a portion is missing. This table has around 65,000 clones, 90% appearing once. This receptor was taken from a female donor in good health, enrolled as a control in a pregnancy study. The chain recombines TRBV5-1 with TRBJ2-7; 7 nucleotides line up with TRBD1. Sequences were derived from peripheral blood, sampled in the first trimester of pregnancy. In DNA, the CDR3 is TGCGCCAGCAGCTATGCAGGGGGCTACGAGCAGTACTTC. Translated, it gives CASSYAGGYEQYF.